Listed here is a single T cell receptor (beta chain). The data are from a study of T cells expressing NK-cell markers. Germline CDR1 reads SGHRS; CDR2 reads YFSETQ. The CDR3 is 15 residues long. TCRdb reprocessed the 5' RACE reads and reports one entry per CDR3 protein, with no DNA. The sample totals some 150,000 distinct CDR3 sequences. The gene calls are TRBV5-1 and TRBJ2-1. The TCR originated in a man aged 18 to 30 in good health. Source material: blood T cells: a sorted CD56 or NKG2C T cell subset, CD4+ or CD8+ T cells, or bulk PBMC T cells (not recorded which). The CDR3 loop reads CASSLAGALYNEQFF.